This TCR beta chain was captured in a study of cytomegalovirus exposure and HLA in healthy donors. Germline CDR1 is WSHSY and CDR2 is SAAADI. V was cut by 3 bases and J by 4 bases, with 7 bases left in between. CDR3 length: 12 residues. PCR primers comprised 60 Vbeta and 13 Jbeta primers. Only in-frame clones appear in the TCRdb table, and some are missing; sequencing was by immunoSEQ multiplex PCR. The table has 200,000 to 250,000 clones, 70% seen once; the top ten hold 2.6%. The rearrangement joins TRBV10-2 to TRBJ2-7; possibly TRBD1 for D (6 bases). The source is a man in his forties or fifties in good health and CMV-seropositive. The source material was PBMCs. The CDR3 DNA reads TGCGCCAGCAGTGATCAGGGGTACGAGCAGTACTTC. It specifies CASSDQGYEQYF.